The entry that follows covers one T cell receptor beta chain sequence. Its antigen is undetermined. The data stem from a study of cytomegalovirus exposure and HLA in healthy donors. In the PCR, 60 Vbeta and 13 Jbeta primers were used. Study processing details: It was a later analysis that counted 83 million or so unique TCR beta chains, of which some 12 million were shared. The protocol was immunoSEQ multiplex PCR, while the TCRdb copy is restricted to in-frame clones and leaves out a portion. Clonal size and the V and J genes are those of that table, whereas D and trimming came from the DNA. The sample includes approximately 100,000 clones, 70% to 80% of them seen just once. Study observations and caveats: In a later analysis, at a false discovery rate of 0.05, roughly 18,000 TCR beta sequences were associated with HLA alleles. TCR beta V segments were, for the most part, productive about 87% or about 30% of the time in an earlier analysis.

The CDR3 is made up of 15 amino acids. V was clipped by 2 bases and J by 4 bases; unmatched bases: 4. CDR1 is LGHNA, CDR2 YSLEER, per germline. This sequence was found in a man aged 60-69 years in good health and CMV-seronegative. This chain links TRBV4-3 with TRBJ1-2, with TRBD1 matching 10 bases. The sequenced sample consisted of PBMCs. The CDR3 DNA reads TGCGCCAGCAGCCAACAGACAGGGGGCTTCTATGGCTACACCTTC. It specifies CASSQQTGGFYGYTF.